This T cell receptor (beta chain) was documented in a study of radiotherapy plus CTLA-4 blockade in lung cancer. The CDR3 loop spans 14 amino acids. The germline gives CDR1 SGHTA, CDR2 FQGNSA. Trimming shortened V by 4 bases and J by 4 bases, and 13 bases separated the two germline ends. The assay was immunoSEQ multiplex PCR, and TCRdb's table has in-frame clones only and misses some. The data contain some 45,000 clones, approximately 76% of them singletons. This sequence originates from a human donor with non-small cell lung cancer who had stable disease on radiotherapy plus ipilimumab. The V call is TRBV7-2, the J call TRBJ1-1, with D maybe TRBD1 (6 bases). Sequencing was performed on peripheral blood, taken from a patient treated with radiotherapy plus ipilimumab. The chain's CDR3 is CASSSDRLVTEAFF. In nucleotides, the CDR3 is TGTGCCAGCAGCTCGGACAGACTTGTCACTGAAGCTTTCTTT.